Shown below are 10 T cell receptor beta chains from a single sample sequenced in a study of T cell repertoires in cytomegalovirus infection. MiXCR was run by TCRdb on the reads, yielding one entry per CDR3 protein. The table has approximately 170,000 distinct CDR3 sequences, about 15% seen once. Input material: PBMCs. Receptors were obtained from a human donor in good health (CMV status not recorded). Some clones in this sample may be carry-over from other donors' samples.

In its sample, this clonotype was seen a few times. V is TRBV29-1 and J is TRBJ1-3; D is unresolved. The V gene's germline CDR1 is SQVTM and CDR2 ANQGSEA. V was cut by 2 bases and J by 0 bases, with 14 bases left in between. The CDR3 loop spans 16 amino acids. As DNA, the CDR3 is TGCAGCGTTGAAATGGGAAGTGTCCCCTCTGGAAACACCATATATTTT. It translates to CSVEMGSVPSGNTIYF.

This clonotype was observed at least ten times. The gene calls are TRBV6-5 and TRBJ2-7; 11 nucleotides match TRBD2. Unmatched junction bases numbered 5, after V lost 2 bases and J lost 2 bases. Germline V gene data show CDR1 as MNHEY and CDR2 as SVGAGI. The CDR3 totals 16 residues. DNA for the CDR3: TGTGCCAGCAGTTACCTGACTAGCGGGAATACCTACGAGCAGTACTTC. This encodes CASSYLTSGNTYEQYF.

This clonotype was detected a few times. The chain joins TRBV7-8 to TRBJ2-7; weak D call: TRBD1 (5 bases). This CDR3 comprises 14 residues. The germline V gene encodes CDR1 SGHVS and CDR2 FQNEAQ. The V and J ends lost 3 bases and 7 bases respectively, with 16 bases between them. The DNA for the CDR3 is TGTGCCAGCAGCTTGATACAGGACACCTTGGAGCAGTACTTC. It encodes CASSLIQDTLEQYF.

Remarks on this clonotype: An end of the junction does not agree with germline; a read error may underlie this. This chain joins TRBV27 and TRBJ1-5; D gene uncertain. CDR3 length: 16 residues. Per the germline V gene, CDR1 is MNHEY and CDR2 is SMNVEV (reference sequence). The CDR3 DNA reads TGTGCCAGCAGTTTATCTATGGGATACAGCAGTCAGCCCCAGCATTTT. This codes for CASSLSMGYSSQPQHF.

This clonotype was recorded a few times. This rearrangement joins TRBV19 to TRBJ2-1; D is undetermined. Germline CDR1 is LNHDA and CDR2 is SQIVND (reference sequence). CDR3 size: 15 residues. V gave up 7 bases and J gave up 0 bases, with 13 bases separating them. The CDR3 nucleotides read TGTGCCAGTAACCCCTCCCCGAGCTCCTACAATGAGCAGTTCTTC. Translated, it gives CASNPSPSSYNEQFF.

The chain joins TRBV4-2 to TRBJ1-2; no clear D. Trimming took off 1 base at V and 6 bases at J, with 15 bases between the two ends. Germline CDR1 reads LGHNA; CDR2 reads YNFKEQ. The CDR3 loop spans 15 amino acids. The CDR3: CASSQGEQSENGYTF. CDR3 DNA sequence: TGTGCCAGCAGCCAAGGGGAACAAAGTGAGAATGGCTACACCTTC.

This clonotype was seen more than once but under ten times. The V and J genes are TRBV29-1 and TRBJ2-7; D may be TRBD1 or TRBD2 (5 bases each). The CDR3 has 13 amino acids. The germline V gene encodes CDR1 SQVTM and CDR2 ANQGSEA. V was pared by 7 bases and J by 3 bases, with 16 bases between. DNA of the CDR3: TGCAGCGCCTGCCGGGACGGGGACTACGAGCAGTACTTC. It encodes CSACRDGDYEQYF.

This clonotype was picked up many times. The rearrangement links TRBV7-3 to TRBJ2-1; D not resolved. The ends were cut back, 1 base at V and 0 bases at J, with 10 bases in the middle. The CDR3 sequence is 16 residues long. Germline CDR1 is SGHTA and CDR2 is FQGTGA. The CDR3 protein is CASSLRSPSSYNEQFF. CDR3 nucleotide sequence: TGTGCCAGCAGCTTAAGATCCCCGAGCTCCTACAATGAGCAGTTCTTC.

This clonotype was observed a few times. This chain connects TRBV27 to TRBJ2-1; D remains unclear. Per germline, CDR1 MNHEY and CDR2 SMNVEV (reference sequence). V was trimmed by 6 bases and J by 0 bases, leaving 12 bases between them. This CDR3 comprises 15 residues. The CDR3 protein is CASSSDLPSYNEQFF. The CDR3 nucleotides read TGTGCCAGCAGCTCTGACTTGCCCTCCTACAATGAGCAGTTCTTC.

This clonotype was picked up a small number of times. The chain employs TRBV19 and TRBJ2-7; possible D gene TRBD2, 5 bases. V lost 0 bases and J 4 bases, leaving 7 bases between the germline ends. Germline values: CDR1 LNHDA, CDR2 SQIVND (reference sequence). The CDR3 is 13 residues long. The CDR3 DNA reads TGTGCCAGTAGTATAGAACGGGAATACGAGCAGTACTTC. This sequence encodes CASSIEREYEQYF.